This entry lists 18 T cell receptor beta chains sequenced from one sample in a study of blood T cell repertoires in COVID-19. Using immunoSEQ multiplex PCR, the repertoire was profiled, and TCRdb retains in-frame clones only, with some absent. Among about 59,000 clones listed, roughly nine tenths were seen once. Sequenced material: peripheral blood. These receptors originate from a human donor in a cohort sampled during active COVID-19.

V is TRBV23-1 and J is TRBJ2-7; D ambiguous. TRBV23-1 is an ORF; its function is uncertain. This CDR3 is 14 amino acids long. With 0 bases removed from V and 5 bases from J, the gap between germline ends came to 11 bases. This chain's CDR3 is CASSQSFGLHEQYF. The CDR3 nucleotides read TGCGCCAGCAGTCAATCTTTCGGTCTCCACGAGCAGTACTTC.

A remark on this clone: This same CDR3 is encoded by further DNA sequences in the sample. This chain links TRBV3-1 (or the pseudogene TRBV3-2) with TRBJ2-3; 9 bases fit TRBD2. The V gene's germline CDR1 is LGHDT and CDR2 YNNKEL (reference sequence). CDR3 length: 18 amino acids. The junction had 11 bases not matched to a gene; V was cut back by 1 base and J by 3 bases. CDR3 DNA sequence: TGTGCCAGCAGCCAAGGTACAAGTTTAGCGGGAGAAACAGATACGCAGTATTTT. It encodes CASSQGTSLAGETDTQYF.

This chain joins TRBV19 and TRBJ2-7; 8 nucleotides line up with TRBD1. The CDR3 is made up of 13 amino acids. Germline trimming cut 5 bases from V and 4 bases from J; bases unmatched to any gene: 4. In germline, CDR1 is LNHDA, CDR2 SQIVND (reference sequence). The CDR3 DNA reads TGTGCCAGTAGTTCCGGACAGGGTTACGAGCAGTACTTC. Its protein is CASSSGQGYEQYF.

This chain links TRBV15 with TRBJ2-7; 10 nucleotides match TRBD2. Germline V lookup: CDR1 LNHNV, CDR2 YYDKDF (reference sequence). Trimming took 6 bases from V and 3 from J; bases not matched to a gene: 8. There are 15 residues in the CDR3. The chain's CDR3 is CATRPGLADYYEQYF. For the CDR3, the DNA is TGTGCCACCAGGCCTGGACTAGCGGATTACTACGAGCAGTACTTC.

The chain is built from TRBV6-2 or TRBV6-3 and TRBJ2-5; 9 positions agree with TRBD2. The CDR3 length is 16 residues. CDR1 is MNHEY and CDR2 is SVGEGT in the germline V gene. Trimming took 6 bases from V and 1 from J; bases not matched to a gene: 9. CDR3 loop: CASSMGLALSQETQYF. In DNA form, the CDR3 reads TGTGCCAGCAGCATGGGACTAGCTCTTTCCCAAGAGACCCAGTACTTC.

The CDR3 here is CSASQLETQYF. In DNA, the CDR3 is TGCAGTGCTAGCCAGTTAGAGACCCAGTACTTC. The V gene is TRBV20-1, the J gene TRBJ2-5, with D unclear. CDR3 length: 11 residues. Trimming shortened V by 3 bases and J by 4 bases, and 6 bases separated the two germline ends. Germline V gene lookup returns CDR1 DFQATT and CDR2 SNEGSKA (reference sequence).

V gene TRBV30 combines with J gene TRBJ1-1; 10 positions agree with TRBD1. Germline lookup yields CDR1 GTSNPN and CDR2 SVGIG (reference sequence). The CDR3 covers 20 residues. After removal of 1 base from V and 1 base from J, the junction contained 18 bases not matched to a gene. CDR3 bases: TGTGCCTGGAGTGGAGGGACAGGGGAACGAAAGGGGGGTCCGAACACTGAAGCTTTCTTT. This encodes CAWSGGTGERKGGPNTEAFF.

This clone appeared once. The chain recombines TRBV7-8 with TRBJ2-1; the match to TRBD2 covers 8 bases. V shed 0 bases and J 4 bases; nucleotides not matched to a gene: 11. Germline CDR1 reads SGHVS; CDR2 reads FQNEAQ. This CDR3 spans 18 amino acids. Here the CDR3 DNA reads TGTGCCAGCAGCTTAGCGATTTCTACGAGCGGGAGTTACAATGAGCAGTTCTTC. This translates into CASSLAISTSGSYNEQFF. The full variable domain, in which reference TRBV7-8 and TRBJ2-1 provide the parts outside the CDR3, is GAGVSQSPRYKVAKRGQDVALRCDPISGHVSLFWYQQALGQGPEFLTYFQNEAQLDKSGLPSDRFFAERPEGSVSTLKIQRTQQEDSAVYLCASSLAISTSGSYNEQFFGPGTRLTVL.

The sample holds a few counts of this clone. The chain carries TRBV27 and TRBJ1-1; D perhaps matches TRBD1 (6 bases). CDR1 is MNHEY, CDR2 SMNVEV, per germline (reference sequence). This CDR3 comprises 13 residues. The germline V and J ends were trimmed by 5 bases and 8 bases, with 15 bases remaining between them. CDR3 sequence: CASSGPGTLEAFF. CDR3 sequence (DNA): TGTGCCAGCAGTGGACCCGGGACATTAGAAGCTTTCTTT.

This chain joins TRBV11-3 and TRBJ1-1, with 9 bases fitting TRBD1. The germline V gene encodes CDR1 SGHNT and CDR2 YENEEA. Trimming at V came to 5 bases and at J to 10 bases, leaving 5 bases not matched to a gene. CDR3 size: 12 residues. In nucleotides, the CDR3 is TGTGCCAGCAGCACACAGACAGGGGGAGCTTTCTTT. It translates to CASSTQTGGAFF.

This chain connects TRBV19 to TRBJ1-2; 9 bases are a match to TRBD1. V dropped 5 bases and J dropped 3; count of bases not matched to a gene: 7. This CDR3 spans 15 amino acids. Germline V lookup: CDR1 LNHDA, CDR2 SQIVND (reference sequence). The CDR3 nucleotides read TGTGCCAGTAGTCCCTGGGACAGGGTTGACTATGGCTACACCTTC. This gives the protein CASSPWDRVDYGYTF.

The chain employs TRBV13 and TRBJ1-1; 8 bases fit TRBD1. The CDR3 runs 16 residues. The V segment lost 2 bases and the J segment 4 bases; nucleotides outside the gene matches: 9. Germline CDR1 PRHDT, CDR2 FYEKMQ (reference sequence). The CDR3 protein is CASSLMAGGTGTEAFF. CDR3 DNA sequence: TGTGCCAGCAGCTTAATGGCAGGGGGCACAGGCACTGAAGCTTTCTTT. Together with reference TRBV13 and TRBJ1-1, the CDR3 gives the full variable domain: AAGVIQSPRHLIKEKRETATLKCYPIPRHDTVYWYQQGPGQDPQFLISFYEKMQSDKGSIPDRFSAQQFSDYHSELNMSSLELGDSALYFCASSLMAGGTGTEAFFGQGTRLTVV.

The rearrangement joins TRBV5-1 to TRBJ1-1; D is uncertain. Germline V CDR1 and CDR2: SGHRS, YFSETQ. There are 14 residues in the CDR3. V lost 1 base to trimming and J lost 2 bases, with 9 bases between them. The CDR3 is CASSLTAGNTEAFF. The CDR3 DNA is TGCGCCAGCAGCTTGACTGCAGGTAACACTGAAGCTTTCTTT.

The V and J genes are TRBV7-2 and TRBJ2-1, with 12 bases fitting TRBD2. The germline V gene encodes CDR1 SGHTA and CDR2 FQGNSA. The junction had 10 bases not matched to a gene; V was cut back by 1 base and J by 6 bases. The CDR3 runs 18 residues. The CDR3 region is CASSLVPSGGALRNEQFF. The CDR3 DNA is TGTGCCAGCAGCTTAGTACCTAGCGGGGGGGCCCTTCGCAATGAGCAGTTCTTC.

This rearrangement joins TRBV4-1 to TRBJ2-7; 7 bases align to TRBD2. The junction had 11 bases not matched to a gene; V was cut back by 1 base and J by 2 bases. The CDR3 consists of 17 residues. The V gene's germline CDR1 is MGHRA and CDR2 YSYEKL. CDR3 sequence: CASSQASLGGGPYEQYF. As DNA, the CDR3 is TGCGCCAGCAGCCAAGCTTCCCTTGGGGGGGGACCCTACGAGCAGTACTTC.

This chain joins TRBV3-1 (or the pseudogene TRBV3-2) and TRBJ2-1, with 10 positions matching TRBD1. Losses at the gene ends were 4 bases for V and 4 bases for J; bases not matched to a gene: 4. Germline CDR1 LGHDT, CDR2 YNNKEL (reference sequence). This CDR3 spans 15 amino acids. The CDR3 DNA reads as TGTGCCAGCAGCCCCGACAGGGGGCCTTACAATGAGCAGTTCTTC. The encoded protein is CASSPDRGPYNEQFF.

The V call is TRBV19, the J call TRBJ1-1; 7 bases map to TRBD1. CDR3 length: 16 amino acids. CDR1 and CDR2 from the germline V gene are LNHDA and SQIVND (reference sequence). The J segment lost 2 bases and the V segment lost 5 bases, leaving 11 bases of the junction unmatched. CDR3 sequence (DNA): TGTGCCAGTAGTCCCCGGCGACAGGGACTTAACACTGAAGCTTTCTTT. It yields the protein CASSPRRQGLNTEAFF.

The chain has TRBV28 and TRBJ2-1; TRBD2 agrees at 7 bases. CDR1 is MDHEN and CDR2 is SYDVKM in the germline V gene. Trimming removed 3 bases from V and 3 bases from J; junction bases left unmatched: 8. CDR3 size: 16 residues. The CDR3 DNA reads TGTGCCAGCAGTTTTACAGGTGGCGGGAGCTACAATGAGCAGTTCTTC. Amino acids: CASSFTGGGSYNEQFF.